This TCR beta chain was found in a study of blood T cells in healthy people across ages. Study-level results: Expanded clonotype changes were possibly confounded by unknown donor CMV status.

This clonotype was picked up a small number of times. Its antigen is undetermined. Germline CDR1 ENHRY, CDR2 SYGVKD. Trimming removed 4 bases at V and 8 bases at J, with 11 bases between. The CDR3 length is 12 residues. For the second PCR, which ran for 7 to 11 cycles, a sample-barcoded 5' primer and a J-beta primer mix were used. TCRdb independently ran MiXCR on the 5' RACE reads; one entry per CDR3 protein. Here the sample spans some 860,000 distinct CDR3 sequences, 56% being singletons. The sequence was obtained from a man aged 35 to 55 in good health. The J gene is TRBJ2-5, the V gene TRBV10-3; maybe TRBD1 (5 bases). Material for sequencing was blood. The CDR3 nucleotides are TGTGCCATCAGTGTCCTCGACAGTACCCAGTACTTC. Encoded protein: CAISVLDSTQYF.